This TCR beta chain was sequenced during a study of human T cells and chemical hapten exposure (dated by TCRdb to the early 2020s). Regarding the study in general: For sensitization, 2% DPC in acetone was applied to a roughly 2 cm by roughly 2 cm area of upper inner arm skin. For TCR sequencing, blood came from 25 to 35 alopecia patients at anywhere from one to four time points (pre-sensitization, 2, 6 and 24 weeks). The patient cohort, mostly female, included alopecia areata with under or over 50% scalp involvement, alopecia totalis and alopecia universalis. Patch testing was performed on the upper back with Finn chambers containing 0.01% DPC, and the patch tests were scored after 6 days according to International Contact Dermatitis Research Group standards. Libraries were combined into a pool for sequencing, and differences in TCR yield between samples came mainly from small differences in library volumes within the pool. Throughout the approximately 25-week study period, patients were also given weekly therapeutic DPC doses on the scalp. Blood was sampled from patients pre-sensitization (week 0) and at 2, 6 and about 24 weeks after DPC sensitization. The study tracked peripheral blood TCR repertoire changes in vivo during primary and secondary sensitization to the hapten diphenylcyclopropenone (DPC) in alopecia patients. Study-wide conclusions, independent of this receptor: A positive correlation was found between the number of PT1 expanded TCRs and patch test score, with significance reached at thresholds 8, 16 and 32 but not 4. After repeated subsampling, changes were observed in the strength of the expansion versus patch-test correlation and in the threshold at which the correlation became significant. Compared with pre-sensitization or healthy control sets, expanded TCRs formed significantly more large CDR3 similarity clusters, which is consistent with antigen-driven responses. DPC sensitization did not change the number of TCRs with a frequency above 1 in 1000, and there was no evidence of changes in global repertoire structure. Alopecia, a presumed autoimmune disease, was present in all patients, so the immune response of the patients might differ from that of healthy individuals.

The sample's time point label is to be understood as: patch test 2, 6 weeks after DPC sensitization. Reading the label with the study, this specimen's treatment or condition is: therapeutic diphenylcyclopropenone sensitization with weekly scalp DPC. At every patch-test visit, the blood draw took place before the patch test was put on. Patients were eligible if aged 18 to 70, diagnosed with alopecia and judged suitable for DPC therapy, and pregnant patients were excluded. Total RNA was isolated from unfractionated whole blood collected in Tempus Blood RNA tubes. This clonotype was seen repeatedly, ten times or more. The antigen it binds to is not known. No much larger clonotype is one base removed from it; base qualities were not supplied. Libraries were built with RACE. Sequencing took place on a NextSeq 500. Library preparation attached unique molecular identifiers to individual cDNA molecules for quantitative, reproducible TCR counting. For every blood RNA sample, sequencing covered both the TCR alpha and TCR beta chains. The study's own analysis went as follows. A median of around 100,000 TCRs per sample was observed, with a range of 23,224 to 690,600. V, J and CDR3 annotation of the TCR reads was carried out using the Decombinator software suite. For PS versus PT1 abundance plots, all samples were subsampled to the same number of TCRs (28,000). TCRs were defined as expanded if absent before sensitization and observed at least eight times at the 2-week time point. TCRdb's own reprocessing of the public reads used fastp at Q25 and MiXCR and kept productive beta chains. Every distinct CDR3 protein forms one entry, paired with its most common genes and DNA. These V and J calls originate from TCRdb's pipeline instead of the authors' own analysis. The sample table lists 80,000 to 95,000 distinct CDR3 sequences, more than 9% of them with a count of one. The ten biggest clones cover 1.6% of the sample.

The material was whole blood, obtained in connection with sensitization to the hapten diphenylcyclopropenone (DPC). The clonotype was recovered from a man aged 18 to 29 with alopecia areata. Some clones in this sample may be carry-over from other donors' samples.

In nucleotide form, the sequence is TGTGCCAGCGGCCCCATTTGGGAAAAACTGTTTTTT. It encodes CASGPIWEKLFF. Rearrangement joined TRBV6-2 or TRBV6-3 to TRBJ1-4; no D gene call is confident. The germline V gene specifies MNHEY as CDR1 and SVGEGT as CDR2. V loses 8 bases of germline sequence and J loses 8 bases, and the interval between the two ends is 12 bases. The CDR3 goes from the cysteine to the phenylalanine over 12 residues. Left in the record is the CDR3 DNA by itself, 36 bases read in frame from the first base.